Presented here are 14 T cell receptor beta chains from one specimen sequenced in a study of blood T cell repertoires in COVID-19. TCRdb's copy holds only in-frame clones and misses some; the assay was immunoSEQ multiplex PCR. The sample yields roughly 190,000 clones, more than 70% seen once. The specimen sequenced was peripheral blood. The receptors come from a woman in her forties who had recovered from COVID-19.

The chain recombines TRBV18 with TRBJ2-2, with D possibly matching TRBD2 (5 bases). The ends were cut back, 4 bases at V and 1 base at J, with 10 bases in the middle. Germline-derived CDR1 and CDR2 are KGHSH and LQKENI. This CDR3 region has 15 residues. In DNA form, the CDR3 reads TGTGCCAGCTCACGCCGGACTGGGAACACCGGGGAGCTGTTTTTT. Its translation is CASSRRTGNTGELFF.

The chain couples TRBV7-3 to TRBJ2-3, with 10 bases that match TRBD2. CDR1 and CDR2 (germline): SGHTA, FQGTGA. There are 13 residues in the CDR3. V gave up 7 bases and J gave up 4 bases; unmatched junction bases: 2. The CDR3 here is CASKAGGADTQYF. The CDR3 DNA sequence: TGTGCCAGCAAAGCGGGAGGGGCAGATACGCAGTATTTT.

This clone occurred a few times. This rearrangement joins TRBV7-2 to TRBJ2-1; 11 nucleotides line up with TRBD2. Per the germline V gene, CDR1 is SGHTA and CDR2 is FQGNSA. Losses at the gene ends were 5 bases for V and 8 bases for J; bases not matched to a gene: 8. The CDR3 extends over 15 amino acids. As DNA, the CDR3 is TGTGCCAGCAGCCAAGGACTAGCGGGTACCGATGAGCAGTTCTTC. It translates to CASSQGLAGTDEQFF.

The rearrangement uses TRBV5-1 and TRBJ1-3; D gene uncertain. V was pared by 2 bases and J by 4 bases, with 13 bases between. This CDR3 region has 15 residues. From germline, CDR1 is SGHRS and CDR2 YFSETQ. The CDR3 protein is CASSFEPGVGNTIYF. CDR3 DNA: TGCGCCAGCAGCTTTGAGCCCGGGGTGGGAAACACCATATATTTT.

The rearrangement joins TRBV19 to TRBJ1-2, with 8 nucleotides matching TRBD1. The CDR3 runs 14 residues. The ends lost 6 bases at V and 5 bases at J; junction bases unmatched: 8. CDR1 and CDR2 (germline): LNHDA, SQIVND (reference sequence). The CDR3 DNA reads TGTGCCAGTAGCAGCCGGGACAGGATTTATGGCTACACCTTC. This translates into CASSSRDRIYGYTF.

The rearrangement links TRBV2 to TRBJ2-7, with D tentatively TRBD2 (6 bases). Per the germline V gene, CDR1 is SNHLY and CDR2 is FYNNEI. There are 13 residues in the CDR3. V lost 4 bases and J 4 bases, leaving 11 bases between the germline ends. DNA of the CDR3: TGTGCCAGCAGTGCCTCGGGAGTTTACGAGCAGTACTTC. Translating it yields CASSASGVYEQYF.

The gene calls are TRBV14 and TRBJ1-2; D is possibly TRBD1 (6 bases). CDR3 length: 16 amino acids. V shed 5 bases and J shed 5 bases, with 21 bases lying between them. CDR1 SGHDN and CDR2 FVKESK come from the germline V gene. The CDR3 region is CASSFEDRPAIYGYTF. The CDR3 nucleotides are TGTGCCAGCAGCTTCGAGGACAGACCCGCTATTTATGGCTACACCTTC.

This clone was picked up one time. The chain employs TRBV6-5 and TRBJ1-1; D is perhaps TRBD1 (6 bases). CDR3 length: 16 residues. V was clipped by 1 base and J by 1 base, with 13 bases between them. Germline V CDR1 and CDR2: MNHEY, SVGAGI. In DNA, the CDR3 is TGTGCCAGCAGTTACTACTGGGGGCCCAAGAACACTGAAGCTTTCTTT. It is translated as CASSYYWGPKNTEAFF.

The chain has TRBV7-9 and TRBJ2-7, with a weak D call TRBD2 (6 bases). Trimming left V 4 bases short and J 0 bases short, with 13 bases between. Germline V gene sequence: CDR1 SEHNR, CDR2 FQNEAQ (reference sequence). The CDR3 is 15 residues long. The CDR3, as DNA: TGTGCCAGCAGCTCCGGTCTAGCGTCCTCCTACGAGCAGTACTTC. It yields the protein CASSSGLASSYEQYF.

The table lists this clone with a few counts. The CDR3 sequence: CASGQGASYEQYF. In DNA form, the CDR3 reads TGTGCCAGCGGGCAGGGGGCCTCCTACGAGCAGTACTTC. This chain uses TRBV6-5 with TRBJ2-7; 8 positions agree with TRBD1. The V segment lost 8 bases and the J segment 0 bases; nucleotides outside the gene matches: 3. The germline gives CDR1 MNHEY, CDR2 SVGAGI. This CDR3 region has 13 residues.

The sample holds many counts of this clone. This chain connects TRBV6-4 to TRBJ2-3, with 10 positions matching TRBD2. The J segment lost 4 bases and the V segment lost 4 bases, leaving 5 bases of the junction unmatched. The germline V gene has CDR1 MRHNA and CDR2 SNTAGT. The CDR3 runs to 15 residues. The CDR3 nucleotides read TGTGCCAGCAGTGCAGCGGGAGGGCCACCAGATACGCAGTATTTT. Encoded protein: CASSAAGGPPDTQYF.

The chain's CDR3 is CASSPQPGLAGHEQFF. DNA of the CDR3: TGTGCCAGCTCACCACAACCGGGACTAGCGGGCCATGAGCAGTTCTTC. The chain is built from TRBV18 and TRBJ2-1; TRBD2 matches at 12 bases. The ends lost 1 base at V and 8 bases at J; junction bases unmatched: 6. The CDR3 is 16 residues long. Germline CDR1 reads KGHSH; CDR2 reads LQKENI.

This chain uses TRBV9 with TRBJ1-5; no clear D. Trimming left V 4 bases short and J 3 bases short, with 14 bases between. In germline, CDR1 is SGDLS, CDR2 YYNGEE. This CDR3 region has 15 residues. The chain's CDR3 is CASSPEAGPNQPQHF. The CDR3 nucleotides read TGTGCCAGCAGCCCGGAGGCGGGCCCCAATCAGCCCCAGCATTTT.

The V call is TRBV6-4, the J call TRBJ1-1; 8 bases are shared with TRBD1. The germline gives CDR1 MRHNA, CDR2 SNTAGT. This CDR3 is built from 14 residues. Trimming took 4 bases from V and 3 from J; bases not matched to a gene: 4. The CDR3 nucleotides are TGTGCCAGCAGTGGGGACAGGAGATACACTGAAGCTTTCTTT. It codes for CASSGDRRYTEAFF.